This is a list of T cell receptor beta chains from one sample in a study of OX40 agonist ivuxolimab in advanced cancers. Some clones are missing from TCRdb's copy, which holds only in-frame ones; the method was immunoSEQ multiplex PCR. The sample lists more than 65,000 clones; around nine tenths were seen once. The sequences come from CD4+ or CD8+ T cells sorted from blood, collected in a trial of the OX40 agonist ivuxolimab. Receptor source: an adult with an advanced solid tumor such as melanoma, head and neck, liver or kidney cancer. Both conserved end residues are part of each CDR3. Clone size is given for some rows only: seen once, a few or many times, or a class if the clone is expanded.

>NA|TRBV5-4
CASSLPWERRSSYNEQFF
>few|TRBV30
CAWKEQGPLEAFF
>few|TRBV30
CACGSGGVEETQYF
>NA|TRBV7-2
CASSPDRGYEQYF
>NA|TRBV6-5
CASSPLVSGANVLTF
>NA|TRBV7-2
CASSRDRSYNEQFF
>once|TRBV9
CASSVGISGGANMQYF
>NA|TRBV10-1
CASSYFITGTDTQYF
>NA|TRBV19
CASSSTGSPLHF
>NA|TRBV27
CASSPQVASYEQYF